This T cell receptor (beta chain) came from a study of T cell changes during pregnancy in multiple sclerosis. V was clipped by 1 base and J by 5 bases; unmatched bases: 11. Germline V gene lookup returns CDR1 MNHEY and CDR2 SMNVEV (reference sequence). This CDR3 spans 16 amino acids. Sequencing was performed with immunoSEQ multiplex PCR; in TCRdb, only in-frame clones are kept and a portion is missing. The profile shows some 130,000 clones, 95% to 98% of them singletons. The receptor comes from a female donor with multiple sclerosis, enrolled in a pregnancy study. The chain couples TRBV27 to TRBJ2-7; 7 bases fit TRBD2. Sequences were derived from peripheral blood, sampled after pregnancy. CDR3 in DNA: TGTGCCAGCAGTTTATTTTCGGGGGGTAAGGAAAACGAGCAGTACTTC. This encodes CASSLFSGGKENEQYF.